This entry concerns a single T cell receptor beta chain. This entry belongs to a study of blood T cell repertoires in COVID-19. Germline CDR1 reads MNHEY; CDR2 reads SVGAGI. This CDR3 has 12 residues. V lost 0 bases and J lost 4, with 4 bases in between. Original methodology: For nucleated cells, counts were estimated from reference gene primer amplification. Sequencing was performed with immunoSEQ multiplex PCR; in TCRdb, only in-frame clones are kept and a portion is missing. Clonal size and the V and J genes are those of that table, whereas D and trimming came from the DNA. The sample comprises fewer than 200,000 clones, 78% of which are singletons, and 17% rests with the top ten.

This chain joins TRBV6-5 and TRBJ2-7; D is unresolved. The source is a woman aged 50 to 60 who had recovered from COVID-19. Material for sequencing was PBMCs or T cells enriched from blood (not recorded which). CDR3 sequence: CASSYSSYEQYF. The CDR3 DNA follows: TGTGCCAGCAGTTACTCGAGTTACGAGCAGTACTTC.